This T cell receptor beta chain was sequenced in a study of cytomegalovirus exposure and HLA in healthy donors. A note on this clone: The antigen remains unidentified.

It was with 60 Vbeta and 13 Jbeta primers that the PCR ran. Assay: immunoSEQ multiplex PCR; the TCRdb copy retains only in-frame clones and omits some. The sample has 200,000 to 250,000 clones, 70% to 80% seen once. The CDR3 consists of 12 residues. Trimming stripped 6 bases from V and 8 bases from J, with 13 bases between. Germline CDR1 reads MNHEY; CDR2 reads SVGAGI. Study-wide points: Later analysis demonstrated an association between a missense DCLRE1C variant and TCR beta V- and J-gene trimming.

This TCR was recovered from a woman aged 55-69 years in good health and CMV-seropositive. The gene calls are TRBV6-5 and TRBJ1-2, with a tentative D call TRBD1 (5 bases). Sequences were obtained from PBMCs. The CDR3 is CASSSWAGGYTF. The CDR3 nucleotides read TGTGCCAGCAGCTCTTGGGCAGGGGGCTACACCTTC.